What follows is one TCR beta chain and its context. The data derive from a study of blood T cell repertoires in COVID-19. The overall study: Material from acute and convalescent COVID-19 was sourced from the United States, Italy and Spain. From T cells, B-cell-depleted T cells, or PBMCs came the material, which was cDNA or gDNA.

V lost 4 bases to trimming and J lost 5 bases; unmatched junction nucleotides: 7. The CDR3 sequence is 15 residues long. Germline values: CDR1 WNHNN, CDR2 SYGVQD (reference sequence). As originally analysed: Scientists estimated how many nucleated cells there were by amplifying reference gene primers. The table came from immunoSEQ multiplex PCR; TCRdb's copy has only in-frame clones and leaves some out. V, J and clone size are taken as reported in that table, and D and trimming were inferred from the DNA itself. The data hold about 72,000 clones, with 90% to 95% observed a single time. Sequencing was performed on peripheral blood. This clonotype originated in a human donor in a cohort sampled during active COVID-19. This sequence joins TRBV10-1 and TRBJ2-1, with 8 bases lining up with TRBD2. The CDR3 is CASSGQRGFDNEQFF. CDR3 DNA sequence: TGCGCCAGCAGTGGACAGCGGGGGTTCGACAATGAGCAGTTCTTC.